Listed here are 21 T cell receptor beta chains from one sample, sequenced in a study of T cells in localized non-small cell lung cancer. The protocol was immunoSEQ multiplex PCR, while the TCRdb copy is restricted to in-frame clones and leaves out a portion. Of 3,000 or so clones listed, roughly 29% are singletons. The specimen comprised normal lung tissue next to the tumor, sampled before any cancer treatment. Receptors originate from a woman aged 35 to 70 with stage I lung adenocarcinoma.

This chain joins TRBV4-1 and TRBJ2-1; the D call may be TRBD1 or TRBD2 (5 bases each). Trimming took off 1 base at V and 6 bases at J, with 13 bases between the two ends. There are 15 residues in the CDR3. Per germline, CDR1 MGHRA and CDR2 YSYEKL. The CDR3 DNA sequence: TGCGCCAGCAGCCAAGTCGGGACCCTGTCCAATGAGCAGTTCTTC. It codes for CASSQVGTLSNEQFF.

The CDR3 protein is CASKWVVGELFF. CDR3 bases: TGTGCCAGCAAATGGGTAGTCGGGGAGCTGTTTTTT. V is TRBV6-8 and J is TRBJ2-2; D call uncertain. Germline V CDR1 and CDR2: MNHGY, SAAAGT. Trimming took 7 bases from V and 7 from J, leaving 10 bases between them. This CDR3 contains 12 residues.

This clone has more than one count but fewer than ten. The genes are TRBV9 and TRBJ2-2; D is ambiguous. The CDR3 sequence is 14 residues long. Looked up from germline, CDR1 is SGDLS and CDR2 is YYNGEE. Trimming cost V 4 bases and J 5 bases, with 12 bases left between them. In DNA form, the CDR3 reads TGTGCCAGCAGCAAGGGCCCCGTTACCGGGGAGCTGTTTTTT. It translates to CASSKGPVTGELFF.

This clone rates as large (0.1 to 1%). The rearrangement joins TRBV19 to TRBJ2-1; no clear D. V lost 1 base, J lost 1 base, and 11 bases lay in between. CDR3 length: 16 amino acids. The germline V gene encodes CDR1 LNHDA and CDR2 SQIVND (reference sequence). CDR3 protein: CASSIGSAMSYNEQFF. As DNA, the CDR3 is TGTGCCAGTAGTATAGGGTCCGCGATGTCCTACAATGAGCAGTTCTTC.

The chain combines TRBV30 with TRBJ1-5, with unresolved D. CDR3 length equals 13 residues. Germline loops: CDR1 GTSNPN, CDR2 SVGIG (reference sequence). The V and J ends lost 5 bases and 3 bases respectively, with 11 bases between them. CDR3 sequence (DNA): TGTGCCTGGGCACGGGCCTTCAATCAGCCCCAGCATTTT. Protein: CAWARAFNQPQHF.

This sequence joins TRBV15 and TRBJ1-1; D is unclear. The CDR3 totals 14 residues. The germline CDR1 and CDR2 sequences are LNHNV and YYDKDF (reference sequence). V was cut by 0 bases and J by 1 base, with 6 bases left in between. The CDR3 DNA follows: TGTGCCACCAGCAGAGATTTAGGGAACACTGAAGCTTTCTTT. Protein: CATSRDLGNTEAFF.

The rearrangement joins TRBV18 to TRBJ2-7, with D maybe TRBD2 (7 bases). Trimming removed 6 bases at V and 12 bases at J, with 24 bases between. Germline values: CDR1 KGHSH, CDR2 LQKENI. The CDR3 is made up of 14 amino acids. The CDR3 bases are TGTGCCAGCTCTCCCGACGGGGGGCAAAATTTTCTGTACTTC. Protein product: CASSPDGGQNFLYF. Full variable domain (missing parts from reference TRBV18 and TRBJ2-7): NAGVMQNPRHLVRRRGQEARLRCSPMKGHSHVYWYRQLPEEGLKFMVYLQKENIIDESGMPKERFSAEFPKEGPSILRIQQVVRGDSAAYFCASSPDGGQNFLYFGPGTRLTVT.

The CDR3, as DNA: TGTGCTAGTGGAGGGAGAGACACCGGGGAGCTGTTTTTT. It codes for CASGGRDTGELFF. The V and J genes are TRBV12-5 and TRBJ2-2, with D possibly being TRBD2 (5 bases). The CDR3 contains 13 residues. Germline CDR1 reads LGHNT; CDR2 reads FRNRAP. The germline V and J ends were trimmed by 6 bases and 3 bases, with 8 bases remaining between them.

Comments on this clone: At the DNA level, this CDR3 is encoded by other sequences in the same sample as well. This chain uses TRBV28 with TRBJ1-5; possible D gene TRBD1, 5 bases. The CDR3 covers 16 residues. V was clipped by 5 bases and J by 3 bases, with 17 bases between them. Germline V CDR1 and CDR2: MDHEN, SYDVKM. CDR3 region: CASSPRGSASNQPQHF. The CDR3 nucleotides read TGTGCCAGCAGTCCCCGGGGCAGCGCCTCCAATCAGCCCCAGCATTTT.

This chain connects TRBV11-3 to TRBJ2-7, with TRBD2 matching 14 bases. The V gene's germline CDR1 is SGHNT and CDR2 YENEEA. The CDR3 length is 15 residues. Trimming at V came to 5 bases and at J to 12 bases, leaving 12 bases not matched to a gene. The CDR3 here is CASSLGTSGRFYPYF. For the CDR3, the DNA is TGTGCCAGCAGCCTTGGGACTAGCGGGAGATTTTATCCGTACTTC.

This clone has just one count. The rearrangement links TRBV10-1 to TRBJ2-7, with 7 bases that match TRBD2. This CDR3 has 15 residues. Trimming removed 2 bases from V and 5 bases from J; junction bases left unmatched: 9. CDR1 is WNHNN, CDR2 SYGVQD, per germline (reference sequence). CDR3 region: CASSEGQGLRNEQYF. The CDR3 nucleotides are TGCGCCAGCAGTGAGGGTCAGGGACTAAGGAACGAGCAGTACTTC.

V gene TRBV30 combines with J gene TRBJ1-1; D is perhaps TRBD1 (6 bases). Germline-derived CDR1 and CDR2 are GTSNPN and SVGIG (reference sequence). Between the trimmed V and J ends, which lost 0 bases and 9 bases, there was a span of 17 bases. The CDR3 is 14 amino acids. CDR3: CAWSVGGAGEKAFF. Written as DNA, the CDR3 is TGTGCCTGGAGTGTAGGGGGGGCCGGGGAAAAAGCTTTCTTT.

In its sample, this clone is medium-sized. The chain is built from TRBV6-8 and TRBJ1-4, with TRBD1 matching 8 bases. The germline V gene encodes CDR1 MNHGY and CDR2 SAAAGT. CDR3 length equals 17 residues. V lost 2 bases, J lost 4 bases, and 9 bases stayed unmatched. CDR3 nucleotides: TGTGCCAGCAGTTACCCGATCGGGACAGGAGATAATGAAAAACTGTTTTTT. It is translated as CASSYPIGTGDNEKLFF.

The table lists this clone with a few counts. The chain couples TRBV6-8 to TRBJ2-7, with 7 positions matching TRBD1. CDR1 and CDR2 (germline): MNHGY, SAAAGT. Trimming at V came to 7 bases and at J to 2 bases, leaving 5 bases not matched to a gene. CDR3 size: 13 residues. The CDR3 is CASTGTVAYEQYF. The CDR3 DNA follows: TGTGCCAGCACCGGGACAGTCGCCTACGAGCAGTACTTC.

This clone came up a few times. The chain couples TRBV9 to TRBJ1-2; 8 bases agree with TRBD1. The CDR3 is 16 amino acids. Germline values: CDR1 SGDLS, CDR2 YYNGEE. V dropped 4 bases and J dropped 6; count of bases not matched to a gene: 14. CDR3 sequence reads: CASSRQGAPTGDGYTF. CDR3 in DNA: TGTGCCAGCAGCAGGCAGGGGGCCCCTACGGGGGATGGCTACACCTTC.

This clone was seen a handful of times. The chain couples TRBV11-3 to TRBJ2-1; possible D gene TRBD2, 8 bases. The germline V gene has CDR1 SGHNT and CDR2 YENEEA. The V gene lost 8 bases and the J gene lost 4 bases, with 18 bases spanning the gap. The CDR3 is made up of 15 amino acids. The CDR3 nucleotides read TGTGCCAGCTTCAAGGGGGCTAGCGGGTACAATGAGCAGTTCTTC. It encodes CASFKGASGYNEQFF.

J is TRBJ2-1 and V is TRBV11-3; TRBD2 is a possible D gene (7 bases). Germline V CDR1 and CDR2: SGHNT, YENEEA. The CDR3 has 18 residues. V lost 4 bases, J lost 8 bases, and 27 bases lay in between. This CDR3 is CASSSRLLGGRLSDEQFF. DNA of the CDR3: TGTGCCAGCAGCTCGCGTCTTCTCGGGGGGCGCCTTTCAGATGAGCAGTTCTTC.

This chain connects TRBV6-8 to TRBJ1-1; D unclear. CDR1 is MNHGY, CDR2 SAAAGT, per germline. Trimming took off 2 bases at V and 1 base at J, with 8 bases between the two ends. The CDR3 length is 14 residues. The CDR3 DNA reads TGTGCCAGCAGTTACGGAGTGAAGAACACTGAAGCTTTCTTT. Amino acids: CASSYGVKNTEAFF.

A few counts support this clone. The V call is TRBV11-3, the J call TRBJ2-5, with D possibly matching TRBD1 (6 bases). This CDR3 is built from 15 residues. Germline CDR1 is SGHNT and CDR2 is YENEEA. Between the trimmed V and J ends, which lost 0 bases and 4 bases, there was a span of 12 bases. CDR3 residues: CASSLETGMLETQYF. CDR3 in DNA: TGTGCCAGCAGCTTAGAAACAGGGATGTTAGAGACCCAGTACTTC.

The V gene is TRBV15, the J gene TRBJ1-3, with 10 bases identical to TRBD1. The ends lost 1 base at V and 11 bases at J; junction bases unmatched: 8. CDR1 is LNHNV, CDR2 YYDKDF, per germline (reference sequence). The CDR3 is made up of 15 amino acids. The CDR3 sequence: CATSRGRQGASAIYF. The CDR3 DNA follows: TGTGCCACCAGCAGAGGTCGACAGGGGGCTTCAGCCATATATTTT.

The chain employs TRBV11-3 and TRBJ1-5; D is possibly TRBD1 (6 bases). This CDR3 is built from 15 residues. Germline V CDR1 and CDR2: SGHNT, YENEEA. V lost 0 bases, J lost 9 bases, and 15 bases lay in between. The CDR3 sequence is CASSLEASGGRPQHF. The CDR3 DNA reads TGTGCCAGCAGCTTAGAGGCCTCGGGGGGGCGGCCCCAGCATTTT.